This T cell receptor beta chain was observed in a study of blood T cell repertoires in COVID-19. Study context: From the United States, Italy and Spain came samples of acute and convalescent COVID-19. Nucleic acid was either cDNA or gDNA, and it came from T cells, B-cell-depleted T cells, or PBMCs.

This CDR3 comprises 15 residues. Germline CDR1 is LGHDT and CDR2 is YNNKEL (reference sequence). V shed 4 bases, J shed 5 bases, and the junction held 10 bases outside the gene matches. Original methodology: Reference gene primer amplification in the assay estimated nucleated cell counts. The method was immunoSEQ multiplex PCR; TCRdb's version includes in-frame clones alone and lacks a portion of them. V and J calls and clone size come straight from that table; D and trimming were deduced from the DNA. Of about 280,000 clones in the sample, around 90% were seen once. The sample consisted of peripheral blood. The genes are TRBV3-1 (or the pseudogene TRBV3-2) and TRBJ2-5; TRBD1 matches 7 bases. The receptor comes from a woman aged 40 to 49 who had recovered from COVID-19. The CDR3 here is CASSPRTGSPETQYF. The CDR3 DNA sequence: TGTGCCAGCAGCCCCCGGACAGGCTCACCGGAGACCCAGTACTTC.